What follows describes a single TCR beta chain. Its antigen is not identified. The entry originates in a study of beta chain features in type 1 diabetes. Study-level findings and limits: The naive, central memory and Treg TCRB repertoires of patients appeared to be more similar to one another than those of healthy donors.

The investigators reverse transcribed all of the isolated RNA, so they sequenced expressed TCRB transcripts. Sequencing used immunoSEQ multiplex PCR; TCRdb keeps in-frame clones, though not all of them. The table records hundreds of thousands of clones, about 70% of them present only once. Sequencing input: naive CD4+ T cells from blood. The receptor's source is a man aged 30-40 years in good health.

The CDR3 here is CAWSDGRAYEQYF. CDR3 nucleotide sequence: TGTGCCTGGAGTGACGGCAGGGCCTACGAGCAGTACTTC. This chain links TRBV30 with TRBJ2-7; possible D gene TRBD1, 5 bases. The length of the CDR3 is 13 residues. In germline, CDR1 is GTSNPN, CDR2 SVGIG (reference sequence). Trimming shortened V by 1 base and J by 2 bases, and 9 bases separated the two germline ends.